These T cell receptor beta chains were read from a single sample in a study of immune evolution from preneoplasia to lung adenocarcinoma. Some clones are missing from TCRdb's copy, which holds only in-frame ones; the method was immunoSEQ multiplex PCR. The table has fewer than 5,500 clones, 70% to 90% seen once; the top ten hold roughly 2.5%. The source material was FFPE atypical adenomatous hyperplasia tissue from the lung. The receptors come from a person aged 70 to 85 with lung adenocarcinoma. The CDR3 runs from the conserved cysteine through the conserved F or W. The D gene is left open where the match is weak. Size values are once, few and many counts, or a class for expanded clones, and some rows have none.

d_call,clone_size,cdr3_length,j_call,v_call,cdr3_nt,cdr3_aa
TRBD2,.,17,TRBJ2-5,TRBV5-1,TGCGCCAGCAGCTATTTGGGACTAGCGGGTTCTGGAGAGACCCAGTACTTC,CASSYLGLAGSGETQYF
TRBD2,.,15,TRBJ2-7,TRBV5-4,TGTGCCAGCAGCCATTCTTCGGGGGGATCCTACGAGCAGTACTTC,CASSHSSGGSYEQYF
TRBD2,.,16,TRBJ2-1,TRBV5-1,TGCGCCAGCAGCTCGGCGGGACTAGCGGGAGGGGGTGAGCAGTTCTTC,CASSSAGLAGGGEQFF
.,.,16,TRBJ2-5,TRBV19,TGTGCCAGTAGCCCCAATTACCGGGGGGCTCGGGAGACCCAGTACTTC,CASSPNYRGARETQYF
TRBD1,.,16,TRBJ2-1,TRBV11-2,TGTGCCAGCAGCTTGTCGACAGGGATCACCTACAATGAGCAGTTCTTC,CASSLSTGITYNEQFF
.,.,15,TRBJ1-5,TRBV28,TGTGCCAGCAGCCCCCTGGGGGTGAACAATCAGCCCCAGCATTTT,CASSPLGVNNQPQHF
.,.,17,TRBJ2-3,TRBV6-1,TGTGCCAGCAGTGAATTCAGGGCTCGGTTCCGCACAGATACGCAGTATTTT,CASSEFRARFRTDTQYF
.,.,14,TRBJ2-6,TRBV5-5,TGTGCCAGCAAATTGCTATCTGGGGCCAACGTCCTGACTTTC,CASKLLSGANVLTF
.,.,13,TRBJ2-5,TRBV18,TGTGCCAGCTCCCAGAATCCCGGAGAGACCCAGTACTTC,CASSQNPGETQYF
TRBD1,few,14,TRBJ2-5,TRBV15,TGTGCCACCAGCAAAGACAGGGGGCAAGAGACCCAGTACTTC,CATSKDRGQETQYF
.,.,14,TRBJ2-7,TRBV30,TGTGCCTGGAGTGTACAATCCGGGACCTACGAGCAGTACTTC,CAWSVQSGTYEQYF
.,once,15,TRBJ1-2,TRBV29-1,TGCAGCGTTGACCCCCTGACAGCCCAGTTCTATGGCTACACCTTC,CSVDPLTAQFYGYTF
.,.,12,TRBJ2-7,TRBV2,TGTGCCAGCAGAGGGGGTTCCTACGAGCAGTACTTC,CASRGGSYEQYF
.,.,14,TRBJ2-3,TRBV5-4,TGTGCCAGCAGCTTGGCCGGAAACACAGATACGCAGTATTTT,CASSLAGNTDTQYF
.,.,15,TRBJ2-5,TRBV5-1,TGCGCCAGCAGCTTAACCCGCAGGGATCAAGAGACCCAGTACTTC,CASSLTRRDQETQYF
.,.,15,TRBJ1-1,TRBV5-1,TGCGCCAGCAGAGCTTTCCAGGGGATGAACACTGAAGCTTTCTTT,CASRAFQGMNTEAFF
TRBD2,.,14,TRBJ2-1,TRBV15,TGTGCCACAGTAGATAGCGGGAGATACAATGAGCAGTTCTTC,CATVDSGRYNEQFF
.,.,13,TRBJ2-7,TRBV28,TGTGCCAGCAGTGATCGGATTGCCTACGAGCAGTACTTC,CASSDRIAYEQYF
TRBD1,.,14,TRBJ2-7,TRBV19,TGTGCCAGTAGCCGGGACAGGGTCACAGGCGAGCAGTACTTC,CASSRDRVTGEQYF
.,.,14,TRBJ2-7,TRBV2,TGTGCCAGCAGTGAGGGGGGGCAGGCGGGGGAGCAGTACTTC,CASSEGGQAGEQYF
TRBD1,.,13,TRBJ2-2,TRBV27,TGTGCCAGCAGTAGGGGGCGCACCGGGGAGCTGTTTTTT,CASSRGRTGELFF
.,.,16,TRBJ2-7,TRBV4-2,TGTGCCAGCAGCCAAGATTATCCCCTCTCCGCCTACGAGCAGTACTTC,CASSQDYPLSAYEQYF
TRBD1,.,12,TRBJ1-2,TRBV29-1,TGCAGCGCAAAGGGACAGGGGATTGGCTACACCTTC,CSAKGQGIGYTF
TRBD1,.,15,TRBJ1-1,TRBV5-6,TGTGCCAGCAGCTTACCGACAGGGGGGAGGACTGAAGCTTTCTTT,CASSLPTGGRTEAFF
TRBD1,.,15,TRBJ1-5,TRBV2,TGTGCCAGCAGTCAGGACAGGGGGGAAAATCAGCCCCAGCATTTT,CASSQDRGENQPQHF
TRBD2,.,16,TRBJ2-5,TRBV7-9,TGTGCCAGCAGCCCTGGAGCGGGAGGGCCTGCGGAGACCCAGTACTTC,CASSPGAGGPAETQYF
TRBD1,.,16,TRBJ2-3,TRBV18,TGTGCCAGCTCACCTGGGGGACAGGGGCCCTCGGATACGCAGTATTTT,CASSPGGQGPSDTQYF
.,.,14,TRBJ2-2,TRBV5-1,TGCGCCAGCAGCTTGGTCCAGAGGCCCGGGGAGCTGTTTTTT,CASSLVQRPGELFF
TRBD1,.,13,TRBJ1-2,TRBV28,TGTGCCACCGGGACAGAAATATACTATGGCTACACCTTC,CATGTEIYYGYTF
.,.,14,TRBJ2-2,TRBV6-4,TGTGCCAGCAGCGTGACTACGAACACCGGGGAGCTGTTTTTT,CASSVTTNTGELFF
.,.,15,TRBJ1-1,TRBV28,TGTGCCAGCAGGTTGCCAGGGTGGGCGAACACTGAAGCTTTCTTT,CASRLPGWANTEAFF
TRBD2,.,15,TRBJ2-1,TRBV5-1,TGCGCCAGCAGCTTGATTACTAGCGGACACAATGAGCAGTTCTTC,CASSLITSGHNEQFF
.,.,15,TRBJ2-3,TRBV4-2,TGTGCCAGCAGCCGGCAGTTATCTTCGGGAGATACGCAGTATTTT,CASSRQLSSGDTQYF
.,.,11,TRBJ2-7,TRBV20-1,TGCAGTGCTAGCCCCAGCTACGAGCAGTACTTC,CSASPSYEQYF
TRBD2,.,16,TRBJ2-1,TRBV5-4,TGTGCCAGCAGCCCTGGTGGGAGGGGTTGGGGCAATGAGCAGTTCTTC,CASSPGGRGWGNEQFF
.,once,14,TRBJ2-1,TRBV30,TGTGCCTGGAGTGGGGGGGGCCTAGCACCTGAGCAGTTCTTC,CAWSGGGLAPEQFF
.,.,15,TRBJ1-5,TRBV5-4,TGTGCCAGCAGCCTCCAAGACAGGCCCAATCAGCCCCAGCATTTT,CASSLQDRPNQPQHF
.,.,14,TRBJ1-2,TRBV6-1,TGTGCCAGCAGTGAATCGTGGACAGTCTATGGCTACACCTTC,CASSESWTVYGYTF
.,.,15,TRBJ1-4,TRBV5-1,TGCGCCAGCAGCTCCCTGACAGGACAAGGAGAAAAACTGTTTTTT,CASSSLTGQGEKLFF
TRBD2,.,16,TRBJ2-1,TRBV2,TGTGCCAGCAGGCCGGGGGTGGGGATAGCGGGCAATGAGCAGTTCTTC,CASRPGVGIAGNEQFF